Below, 3 T cell receptor beta chains from the same sample are listed, as sequenced in a study of blood T cell repertoires in COVID-19. Assay: immunoSEQ multiplex PCR; the TCRdb copy retains only in-frame clones and omits some. The sample contains 180,000 or so clones, 85% to 90% of which appear only once. Input material: peripheral blood. Receptors originate from a man between 18 and 29 years old with acute or convalescent COVID-19.

The chain employs TRBV21-1 and TRBJ1-1. TRBV21-1 corresponds to a pseudogene. The CDR3 totals 15 residues. The CDR3 bases are TGTGCCAGCAGCAAAAGAGTGGCGGAGAACACTGAAGCTTTCTTT. This codes for CASSKRVAENTEAFF.

This clone has only one observation. This sequence joins TRBV15 and TRBJ1-2; D gene uncertain. This CDR3 region has 13 residues. Germline V CDR1 and CDR2: LNHNV, YYDKDF (reference sequence). V was clipped by 2 bases and J by 6 bases, with 10 bases between them. In DNA, the CDR3 is TGTGCCACCAGCAGACTCGACGGGAATGGCTACACCTTC. It specifies CATSRLDGNGYTF.

This clone was seen a handful of times. This chain connects TRBV5-1 to TRBJ1-2; 8 bases agree with TRBD1. After removal of 0 bases from V and 6 bases from J, the junction contained 7 bases not matched to a gene. The CDR3 has 15 residues. Germline assignment: CDR1 SGHRS and CDR2 YFSETQ. The CDR3 loop is CASSLGTGISHGYTF. The CDR3 DNA is TGCGCCAGCAGCTTGGGGACAGGGATTAGTCATGGCTACACCTTC.